This T cell receptor (beta chain) emerged from a study of T cells expressing NK-cell markers. Study information: CD3+CD56+NKG2C+, CD3+CD56+NKG2C- and CD3+CD56-NKG2C+ T cells, once sorted, supplied the TCR beta repertoires.

Turning to this clonotype: What it binds is not known.

Study findings and constraints: In several donors, these clonotypes also led the CD3+CD56-NKG2C+ fraction.

In generating TCR beta cDNA, 5'RACE template switching with UMIs was used. From the 5' RACE reads, TCRdb lists one entry per CDR3 protein and no DNA. The sample holds fewer than 300,000 distinct CDR3 sequences. There are 14 residues in the CDR3. This chain joins TRBV12-3 or TRBV12-4 and TRBJ2-6; TCRdb picks TRBD2, but there is no DNA to check that call. The material sequenced was blood T cells: a sorted CD56 or NKG2C T cell subset, CD4+ or CD8+ T cells, or bulk PBMC T cells (not recorded which). The receptor comes from a woman aged 18 to 75 in good health. The CDR3 reads CASSPASGANVLTF.